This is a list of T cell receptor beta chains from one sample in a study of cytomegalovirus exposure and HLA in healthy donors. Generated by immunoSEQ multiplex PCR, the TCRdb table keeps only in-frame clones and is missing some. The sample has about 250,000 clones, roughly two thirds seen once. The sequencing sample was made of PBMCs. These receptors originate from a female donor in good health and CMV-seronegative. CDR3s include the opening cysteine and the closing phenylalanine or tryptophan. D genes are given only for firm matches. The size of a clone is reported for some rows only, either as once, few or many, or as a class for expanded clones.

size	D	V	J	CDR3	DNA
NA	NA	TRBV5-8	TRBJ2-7	CASSLYGEITGYEQYF	TGTGCCAGCAGCCTGTACGGGGAGATCACCGGCTACGAGCAGTACTTC
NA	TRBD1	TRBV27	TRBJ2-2	CASSTQGGELFF	TGTGCCAGCAGTACACAGGGGGGGGAGCTGTTTTTT
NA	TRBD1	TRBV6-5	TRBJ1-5	CASSFGQGHQPQHF	TGTGCCAGCAGTTTTGGACAGGGGCATCAGCCCCAGCATTTT
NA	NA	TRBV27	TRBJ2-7	CASSPRTLSEQYF	TGTGCCAGCAGTCCCCGTACCCTCAGCGAGCAGTACTTC
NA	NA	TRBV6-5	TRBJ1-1	CASIKWPEAFF	TGTGCCAGCATTAAATGGCCTGAAGCTTTCTTT
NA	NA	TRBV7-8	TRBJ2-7	CASSLVGTIYEQYF	TGTGCCAGCAGCTTAGTGGGGACAATCTACGAGCAGTACTTC
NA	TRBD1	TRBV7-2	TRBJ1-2	CASSLGRDRPYGYTF	TGTGCCAGCAGCTTAGGCCGGGACAGGCCCTATGGCTACACCTTC
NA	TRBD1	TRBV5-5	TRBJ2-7	CASSLVLQGNEQYF	TGTGCCAGCAGCTTGGTATTACAGGGGAACGAGCAGTACTTC
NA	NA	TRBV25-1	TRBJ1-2	CASSTGDSHYGYTF	TGTGCCAGCTCTACCGGTGACAGCCACTATGGCTACACCTTC
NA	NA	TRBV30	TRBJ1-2	CAWSVRTVMGYTF	TGTGCCTGGAGTGTAAGGACAGTCATGGGCTACACCTTC
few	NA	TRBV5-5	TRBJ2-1	CASSLPSANNEQFF	TGTGCCAGCAGCTTGCCTAGCGCCAACAATGAGCAGTTCTTC
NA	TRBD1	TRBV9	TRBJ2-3	CASSVGGGQHTDTQYF	TGTGCCAGCAGCGTAGGAGGGGGACAGCACACAGATACGCAGTATTTT
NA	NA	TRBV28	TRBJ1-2	CASSLVQLNYGYTF	TGTGCCAGCAGTTTAGTACAGCTTAACTATGGCTACACCTTC
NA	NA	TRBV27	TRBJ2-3	CASSLSLITDTQYF	TGTGCCAGCAGTTTATCCCTTATCACAGATACGCAGTATTTT
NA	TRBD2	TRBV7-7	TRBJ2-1	CASSGGRASYNEQFF	TGTGCTAGCAGCGGCGGGAGGGCCTCTTACAATGAGCAGTTCTTC
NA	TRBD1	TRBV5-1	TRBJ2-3	CASSWGTGDKEADTQYF	TGCGCCAGCAGCTGGGGGACAGGGGATAAGGAGGCAGATACGCAGTATTTT